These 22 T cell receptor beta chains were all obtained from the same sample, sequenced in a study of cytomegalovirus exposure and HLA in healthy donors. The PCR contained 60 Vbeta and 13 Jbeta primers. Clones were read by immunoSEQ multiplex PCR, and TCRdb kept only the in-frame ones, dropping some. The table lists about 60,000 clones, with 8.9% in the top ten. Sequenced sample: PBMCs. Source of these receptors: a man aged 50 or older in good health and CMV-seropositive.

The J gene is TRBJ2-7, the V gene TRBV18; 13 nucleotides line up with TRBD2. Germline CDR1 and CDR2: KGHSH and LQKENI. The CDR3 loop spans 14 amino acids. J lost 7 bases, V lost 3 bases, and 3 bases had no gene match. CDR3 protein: CASSPPGLAGEQYF. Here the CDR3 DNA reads TGTGCCAGCTCACCGCCGGGACTAGCGGGAGAGCAGTACTTC.

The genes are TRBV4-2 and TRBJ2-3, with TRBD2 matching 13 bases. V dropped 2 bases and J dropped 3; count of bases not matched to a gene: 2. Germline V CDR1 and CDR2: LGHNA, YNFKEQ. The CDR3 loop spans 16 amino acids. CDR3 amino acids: CASSQLTSGRTDTQYF. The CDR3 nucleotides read TGTGCCAGCAGCCAACTGACTAGCGGGAGGACAGATACGCAGTATTTT.

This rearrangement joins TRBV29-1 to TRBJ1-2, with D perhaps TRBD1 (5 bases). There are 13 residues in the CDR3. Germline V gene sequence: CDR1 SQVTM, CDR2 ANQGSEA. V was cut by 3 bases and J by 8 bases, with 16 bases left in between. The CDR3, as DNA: TGCAGCGTTGAGTCTTGGGGGGTTCGGGGCTACACCTTC. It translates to CSVESWGVRGYTF. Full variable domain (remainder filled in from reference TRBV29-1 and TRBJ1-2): SAVISQKPSRDICQRGTSLTIQCQVDSQVTMMFWYRQQPGQSLTLIATANQGSEATYESGFVIDKFPISRPNLTFSTLTVSNMSPEDSSIYLCSVESWGVRGYTFGSGTRLTVV.

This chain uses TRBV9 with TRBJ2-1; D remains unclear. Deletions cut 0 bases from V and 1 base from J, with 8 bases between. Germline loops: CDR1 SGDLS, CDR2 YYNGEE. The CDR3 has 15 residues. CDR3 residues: CASSVGLESYNEQFF. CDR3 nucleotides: TGTGCCAGCAGCGTAGGGCTAGAGTCCTACAATGAGCAGTTCTTC. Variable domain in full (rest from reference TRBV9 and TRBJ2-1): DSGVTQTPKHLITATGQRVTLRCSPRSGDLSVYWYQQSLDQGLQFLIQYYNGEERAKGNILERFSAQQFPDLHSELNLSSLELGDSALYFCASSVGLESYNEQFFGPGTRLTVL.

The CDR3 DNA reads as TGTGCCAGCAGCTTGGGGCAGGGTGTCGCTTCCGAGCAGTACTTC. This translates into CASSLGQGVASEQYF. The chain is built from TRBV5-6 and TRBJ2-7, with a weak D call TRBD1 (5 bases). V was pared by 0 bases and J by 6 bases, with 16 bases between. There are 15 residues in the CDR3. Germline CDR1 reads SGHDT; CDR2 reads YYEEEE.

As DNA, the CDR3 is TGTGCCAGTAGTATAGATAGCGGGTCCTACAATGAGCAGTTCTTC. Amino acids: CASSIDSGSYNEQFF. The V call is TRBV19, the J call TRBJ2-1; 7 bases align to TRBD2. Germline values: CDR1 LNHDA, CDR2 SQIVND (reference sequence). V was pared by 0 bases and J by 1 base, with 0 bases of the junction left unmatched. The CDR3 contains 15 residues.

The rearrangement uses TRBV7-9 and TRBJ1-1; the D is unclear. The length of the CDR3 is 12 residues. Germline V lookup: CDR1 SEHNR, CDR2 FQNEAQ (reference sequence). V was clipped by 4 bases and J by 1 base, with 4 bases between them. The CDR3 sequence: CASSYGNTEAFF. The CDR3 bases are TGTGCCAGCAGCTACGGGAACACTGAAGCTTTCTTT. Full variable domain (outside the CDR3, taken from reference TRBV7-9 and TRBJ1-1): DTGVSQNPRHKITKRGQNVTFRCDPISEHNRLYWYRQTLGQGPEFLTYFQNEAQLEKSRLLSDRFSAERPKGSFSTLEIQRTEQGDSAMYLCASSYGNTEAFFGQGTRLTVV.

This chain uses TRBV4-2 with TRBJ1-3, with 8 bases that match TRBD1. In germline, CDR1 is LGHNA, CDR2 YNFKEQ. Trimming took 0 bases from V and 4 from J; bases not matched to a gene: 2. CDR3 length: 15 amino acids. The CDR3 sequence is CASSQEDREGNTIYF. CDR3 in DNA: TGTGCCAGCAGCCAAGAGGACAGGGAAGGAAACACCATATATTTT.

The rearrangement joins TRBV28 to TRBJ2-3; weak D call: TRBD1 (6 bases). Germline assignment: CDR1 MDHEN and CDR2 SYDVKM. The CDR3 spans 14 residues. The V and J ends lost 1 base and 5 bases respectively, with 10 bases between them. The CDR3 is CASSLLAGEDTQYF. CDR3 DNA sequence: TGTGCCAGCAGTTTATTAGCAGGGGAAGATACGCAGTATTTT.

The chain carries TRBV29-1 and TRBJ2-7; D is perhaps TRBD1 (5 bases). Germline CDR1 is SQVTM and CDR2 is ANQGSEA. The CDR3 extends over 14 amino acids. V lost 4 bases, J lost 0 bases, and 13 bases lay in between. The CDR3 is CSVGEDSLSYEQYF. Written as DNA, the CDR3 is TGCAGCGTTGGAGAAGACAGCCTCTCCTACGAGCAGTACTTC.

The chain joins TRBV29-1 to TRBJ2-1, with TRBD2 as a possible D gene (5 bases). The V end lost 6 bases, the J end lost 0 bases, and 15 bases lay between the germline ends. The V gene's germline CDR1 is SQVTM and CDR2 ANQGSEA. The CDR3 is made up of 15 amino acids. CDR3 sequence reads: CSVPPSGFSYNEQFF. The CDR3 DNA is TGCAGCGTCCCCCCCAGCGGTTTCTCCTACAATGAGCAGTTCTTC.

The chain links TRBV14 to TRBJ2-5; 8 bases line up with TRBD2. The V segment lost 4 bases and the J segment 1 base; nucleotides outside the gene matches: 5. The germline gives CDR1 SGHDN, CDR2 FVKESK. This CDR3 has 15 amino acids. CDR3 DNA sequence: TGTGCCAGCAGCCCCCGGGAGGGTTTCCAAGAGACCCAGTACTTC. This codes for CASSPREGFQETQYF.

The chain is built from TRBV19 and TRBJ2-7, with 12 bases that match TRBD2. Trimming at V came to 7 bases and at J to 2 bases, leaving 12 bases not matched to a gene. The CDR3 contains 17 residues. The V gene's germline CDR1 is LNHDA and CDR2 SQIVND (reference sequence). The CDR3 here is CASKGPSGRAGTYEQYF. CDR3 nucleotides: TGTGCCAGTAAAGGCCCTAGCGGGAGGGCCGGGACCTACGAGCAGTACTTC. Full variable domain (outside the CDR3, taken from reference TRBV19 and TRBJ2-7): DGGITQSPKYLFRKEGQNVTLSCEQNLNHDAMYWYRQDPGQGLRLIYYSQIVNDFQKGDIAEGYSVSREKKESFPLTVTSAQKNPTAFYLCASKGPSGRAGTYEQYFGPGTRLTVT.

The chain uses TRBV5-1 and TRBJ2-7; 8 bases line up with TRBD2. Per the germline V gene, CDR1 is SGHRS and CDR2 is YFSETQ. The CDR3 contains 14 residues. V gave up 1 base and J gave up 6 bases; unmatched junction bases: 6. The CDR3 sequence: CASSLSAGAAEQYF. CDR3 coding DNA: TGCGCCAGCAGCTTGTCAGCGGGGGCGGCCGAGCAGTACTTC.

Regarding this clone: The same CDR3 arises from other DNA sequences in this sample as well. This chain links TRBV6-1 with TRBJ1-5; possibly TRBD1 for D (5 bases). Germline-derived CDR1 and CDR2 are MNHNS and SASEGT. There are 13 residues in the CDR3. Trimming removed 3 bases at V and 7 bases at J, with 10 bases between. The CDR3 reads CASSEAGRQPQHF. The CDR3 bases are TGTGCCAGCAGTGAGGCAGGGCGGCAGCCCCAGCATTTT.

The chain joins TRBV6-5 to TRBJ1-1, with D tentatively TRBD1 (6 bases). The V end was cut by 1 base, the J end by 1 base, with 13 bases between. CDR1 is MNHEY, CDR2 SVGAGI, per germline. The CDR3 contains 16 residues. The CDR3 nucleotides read TGTGCCAGCAGTTACTTTTCAGGGGCTCGGAACACTGAAGCTTTCTTT. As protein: CASSYFSGARNTEAFF.

CDR3 loop: CASSPGGGPMNTEAFF. DNA for the CDR3: TGTGCCAGCAGCCCAGGAGGCGGCCCCATGAACACTGAAGCTTTCTTT. The chain joins TRBV4-2 to TRBJ1-1; D call uncertain. Trimming took 4 bases from V and 0 from J, leaving 15 bases between them. The CDR3 contains 16 residues. Germline V gene lookup returns CDR1 LGHNA and CDR2 YNFKEQ.

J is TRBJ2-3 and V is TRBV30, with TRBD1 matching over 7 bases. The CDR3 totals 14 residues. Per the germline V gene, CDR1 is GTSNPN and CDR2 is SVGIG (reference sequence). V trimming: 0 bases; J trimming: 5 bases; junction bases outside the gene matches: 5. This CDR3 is CAWSVGGAGDTQYF. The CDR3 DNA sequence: TGTGCCTGGAGTGTAGGGGGCGCTGGAGATACGCAGTATTTT.

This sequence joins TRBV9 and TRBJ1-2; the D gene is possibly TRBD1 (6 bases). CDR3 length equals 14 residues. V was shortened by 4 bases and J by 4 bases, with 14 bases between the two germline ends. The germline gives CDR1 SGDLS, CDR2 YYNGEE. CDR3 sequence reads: CASSPGQSRYGYTF. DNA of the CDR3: TGTGCCAGCAGCCCCGGACAGTCACGCTATGGCTACACCTTC.

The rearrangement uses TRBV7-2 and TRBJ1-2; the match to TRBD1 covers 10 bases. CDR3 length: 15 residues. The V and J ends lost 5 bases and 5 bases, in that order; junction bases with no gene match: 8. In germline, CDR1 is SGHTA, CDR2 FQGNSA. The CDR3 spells CASSPGTGAQYGYTF. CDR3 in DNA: TGTGCCAGCAGCCCTGGGACAGGGGCCCAGTATGGCTACACCTTC.

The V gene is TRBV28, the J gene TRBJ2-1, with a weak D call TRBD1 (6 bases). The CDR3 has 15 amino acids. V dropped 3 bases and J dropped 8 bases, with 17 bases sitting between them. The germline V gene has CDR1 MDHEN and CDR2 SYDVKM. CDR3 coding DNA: TGTGCCAGCAGTTTTACGTCCACAGGGCGTTATGAGCAGTTCTTC. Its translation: CASSFTSTGRYEQFF.

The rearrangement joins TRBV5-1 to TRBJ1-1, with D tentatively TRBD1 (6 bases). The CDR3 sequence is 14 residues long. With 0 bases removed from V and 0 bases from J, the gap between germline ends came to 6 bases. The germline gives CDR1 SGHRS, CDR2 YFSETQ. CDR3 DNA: TGCGCCAGCAGCTTGGACAGGGTGAACACTGAAGCTTTCTTT. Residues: CASSLDRVNTEAFF.